This T cell receptor (beta chain) is drawn from a study of blood T cell repertoires in COVID-19. Across the whole study: PBMCs, B-cell-depleted T cells, or T cells provided the cDNA or gDNA that made up the material.

Participant age was roughly 18 to 95 years, and participants resided in roughly 25 US areas. The recovered donors of Cohort 3 showed two negative PCRs, clearance, or symptom resolution. CDR3 size: 16 residues. The V segment lost 5 bases and the J segment 4 bases; nucleotides outside the gene matches: 12. CDR1 and CDR2 (germline): MDHEN, SYDVKM. Using immunoSEQ multiplex PCR, the repertoire was profiled, and TCRdb retains in-frame clones only, with some absent. In the table there are approximately 300,000 clones, more than 85% of which are singletons. The V call is TRBV28, the J call TRBJ1-2; 8 nucleotides line up with TRBD1. This TCR came from a woman in her thirties who had recovered from COVID-19. The sequenced sample was PBMCs or T cells enriched from blood (not recorded which). The CDR3 DNA reads TGTGCCAGCAGTCCCTCAGGACAGGGACTAATCTATGGCTACACCTTC. Its translation: CASSPSGQGLIYGYTF.